Following are 12 T cell receptor beta chains from one sample sequenced in a study of blood T cells in healthy people across ages. Through a sample-barcoded 5' primer and a J-beta primer mix, a second PCR was run for roughly 6 to 11 cycles. From the 5' RACE reads, TCRdb called clonotypes with MiXCR, one entry per CDR3 protein. The sample holds 1,100,000 or so distinct CDR3 sequences, 35% to 55% seen once. What was sequenced was blood. These receptor sequences come from a woman aged 60 to 75 in good health.

The chain recombines TRBV27 with TRBJ2-7; maybe TRBD2 (7 bases). Trimming stripped 4 bases from V and 4 bases from J, with 20 bases between. The CDR3 spans 16 residues. Germline V gives CDR1 MNHEY, CDR2 SMNVEV (reference sequence). Here the CDR3 reads CASSSSGGGSRYEQYF. As DNA, the CDR3 is TGTGCCAGCAGTTCGTCCGGGGGCGGGAGTAGGTACGAGCAGTACTTC.

Comments on this clonotype: The junction and the germline gene differ at one end; a read error may be behind it. This chain joins TRBV27 and TRBJ2-7; unclear D gene. The CDR3 consists of 13 residues. Germline CDR1 MNHEY, CDR2 SMNVEV (reference sequence). The CDR3 loop is CANSLFGYNEQYF. CDR3 nucleotides: TGTGCCAACAGTTTATTTGGTTACAATGAGCAGTACTTC.

The chain couples TRBV29-1 to TRBJ2-3, with TRBD2 as a possible D gene (5 bases). V was clipped by 6 bases and J by 6 bases, with 13 bases between them. The CDR3 sequence is 12 residues long. CDR1 is SQVTM, CDR2 ANQGSEA, per germline. The chain's CDR3 is CSVDYRVDTQYF. For the CDR3, the DNA is TGCAGCGTCGACTATAGGGTTGATACGCAGTATTTT.

This clonotype was observed a handful of times. V gene TRBV2 combines with J gene TRBJ2-7; 8 bases align to TRBD2. Germline CDR1 reads SNHLY; CDR2 reads FYNNEI. This CDR3 has 15 residues. The V segment lost 10 bases and the J segment 0 bases; nucleotides outside the gene matches: 11. CDR3 sequence reads: CATQRGLGASYEQYF. The CDR3 region has the DNA TGTGCCACCCAAAGGGGACTAGGGGCCTCCTACGAGCAGTACTTC.

The genes are TRBV6-4 and TRBJ2-7, with 8 nucleotides matching TRBD1. Germline assignment: CDR1 MRHNA and CDR2 SNTAGT. The CDR3 loop spans 14 amino acids. V was clipped by 6 bases and J by 2 bases; unmatched bases: 6. The CDR3 DNA reads TGTGCCAGCAGGGTCCCGGACAGGGCCTACGAGCAGTACTTC. It yields the protein CASRVPDRAYEQYF.

This clonotype was found a few times. The J gene is TRBJ2-7, the V gene TRBV12-3 or TRBV12-4, with D possibly being TRBD1 (5 bases). V was trimmed by 7 bases and J by 0 bases, leaving 13 bases between them. This CDR3 has 14 residues. CDR3 DNA: TGTGCCAGCACCCGGCCAGGGTACTCCTACGAGCAGTACTTC. As protein: CASTRPGYSYEQYF.

In its sample, this clonotype was seen a few times. This chain links TRBV6-5 with TRBJ2-7; D might be TRBD1 or TRBD2, each matching 5 bases. The length of the CDR3 is 15 residues. In germline, CDR1 is MNHEY, CDR2 SVGAGI. Deletions cut 3 bases from V and 0 bases from J, with 12 bases between. CDR3 sequence: CASSYRERGSYEQYF. The CDR3 DNA reads TGTGCCAGCAGTTATCGGGAAAGGGGCTCCTACGAGCAGTACTTC.

The rearrangement links TRBV4-1 to TRBJ2-1; the D is unclear. The CDR3 has 13 amino acids. V was shortened by 6 bases and J by 3 bases, with 9 bases between the two germline ends. Germline V gives CDR1 MGHRA, CDR2 YSYEKL. The CDR3 bases are TGCGCCAGCAGTTATCGCTACTACAATGAGCAGTTCTTC. This translates into CASSYRYYNEQFF.

The genes are TRBV6-1 and TRBJ1-6; tentative D call: TRBD1 (5 bases). From germline, CDR1 is MNHNS and CDR2 SASEGT. V was cut by 0 bases and J by 4 bases, with 16 bases left in between. The CDR3 has 18 amino acids. The CDR3 nucleotides are TGTGCCAGCAGTGAAGCAAGATTCGCGCAGGGTTATAATTCACCCCTCCACTTT. It is translated as CASSEARFAQGYNSPLHF.

There are many counts of this clonotype. This chain joins TRBV18 and TRBJ2-6, with TRBD1 matching over 7 bases. Germline V gene lookup returns CDR1 KGHSH and CDR2 LQKENI. CDR3 length: 18 residues. J was trimmed by 0 bases and V by 3 bases; bases with no gene match: 8. CDR3 coding DNA: TGTGCCAGCTCACCGGAAGACAGGGCACCCTCTGGGGCCAACGTCCTGACTTTC. The encoded protein is CASSPEDRAPSGANVLTF.

The J gene is TRBJ2-7, the V gene TRBV24-1, with D tentatively TRBD2 (6 bases). This CDR3 has 14 residues. Trimming pared 7 bases from V and 3 bases from J, leaving 15 bases between. Germline V gene sequence: CDR1 KGHDR, CDR2 SFDVKD. In DNA, the CDR3 is TGTGCCACCAGCCCAACCGGGGGTCTCTACGAGCAGTACTTC. This codes for CATSPTGGLYEQYF.

The rearrangement links TRBV12-5 to TRBJ2-3; 9 nucleotides match TRBD1. The CDR3 loop spans 15 amino acids. J was trimmed by 4 bases and V by 7 bases; bases with no gene match: 9. Looked up from germline, CDR1 is LGHNT and CDR2 is FRNRAP. The CDR3 sequence: CASASGTGISDTQYF. The CDR3 coding sequence is TGTGCTAGTGCCTCGGGGACAGGGATCTCAGATACGCAGTATTTT. The full variable domain, with the rest looked up from reference TRBV12-5 and TRBJ2-3, is DARVTQTPRHKVTEMGQEVTMRCQPILGHNTVFWYRQTMMQGLELLAYFRNRAPLDDSGMPKDRFSAEMPDATLATLKIQPSEPRDSAVYFCASASGTGISDTQYFGPGTRLTVL.